The clone carrying this T cell receptor beta chain was counted a single time. This sample stems from a study of blood T cell repertoires in COVID-19. Study summary: Donors in the United States, Italy and Spain gave samples during acute or convalescent COVID-19. In each case, the material was cDNA or gDNA derived from T cells, B-cell-depleted T cells, or PBMCs.

The V gene lost 1 base and the J gene lost 1 base, with 7 bases spanning the gap. Germline lookup yields CDR1 SNHLY and CDR2 FYNNEI. The CDR3 contains 14 residues. Per the authors' pipeline: The authors estimated nucleated cell counts from reference gene primer amplification. Only in-frame clones appear in the TCRdb table, and some are missing; sequencing was by immunoSEQ multiplex PCR. V and J calls and clone size are as listed in that table; D and trimming were resolved from the DNA. The sample lists around 260,000 clones, more than 75% occurring once. Sequences were obtained from peripheral blood. The receptor was derived from a woman in her thirties or forties who had recovered from COVID-19. The J gene is TRBJ2-5, the V gene TRBV2; D might be TRBD1 (5 bases). This CDR3 reads CASSEVTVQETQYF. CDR3 in DNA: TGTGCCAGCAGTGAAGTGACAGTCCAAGAGACCCAGTACTTC.